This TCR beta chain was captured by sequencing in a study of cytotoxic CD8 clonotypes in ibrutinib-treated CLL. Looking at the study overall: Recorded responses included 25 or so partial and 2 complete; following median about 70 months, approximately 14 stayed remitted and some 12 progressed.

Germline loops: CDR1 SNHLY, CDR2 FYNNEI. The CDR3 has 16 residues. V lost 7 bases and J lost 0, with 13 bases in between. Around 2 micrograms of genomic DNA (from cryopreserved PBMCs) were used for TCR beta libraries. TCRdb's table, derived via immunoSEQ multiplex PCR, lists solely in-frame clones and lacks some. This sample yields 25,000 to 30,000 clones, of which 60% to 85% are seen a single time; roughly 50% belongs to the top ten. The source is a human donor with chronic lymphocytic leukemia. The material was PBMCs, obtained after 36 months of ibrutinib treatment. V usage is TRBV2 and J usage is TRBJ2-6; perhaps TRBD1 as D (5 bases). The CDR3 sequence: CASITDGASGANVLTF. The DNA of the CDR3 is TGTGCCAGCATCACGGATGGGGCCTCTGGGGCCAACGTCCTGACTTTC. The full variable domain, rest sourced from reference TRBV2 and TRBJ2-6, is EPEVTQTPSHQVTQMGQEVILRCVPISNHLYFYWYRQILGQKVEFLVSFYNNEISEKSEIFDDQFSVERPDGSNFTLKIRSTKLEDSAMYFCASITDGASGANVLTFGAGSRLTVL.